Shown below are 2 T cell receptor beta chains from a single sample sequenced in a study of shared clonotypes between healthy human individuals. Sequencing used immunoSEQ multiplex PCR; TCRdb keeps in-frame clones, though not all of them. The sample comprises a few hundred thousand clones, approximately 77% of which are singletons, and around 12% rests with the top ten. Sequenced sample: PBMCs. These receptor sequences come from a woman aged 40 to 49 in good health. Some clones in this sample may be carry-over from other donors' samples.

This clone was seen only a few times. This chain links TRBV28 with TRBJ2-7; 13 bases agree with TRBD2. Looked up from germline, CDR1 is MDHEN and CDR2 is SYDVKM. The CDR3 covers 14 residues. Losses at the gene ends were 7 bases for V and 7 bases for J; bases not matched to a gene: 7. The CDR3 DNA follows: TGTGCCAGCACCCCCCCGGGACTAGCGGGGGAGCAGTACTTC. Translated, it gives CASTPPGLAGEQYF.

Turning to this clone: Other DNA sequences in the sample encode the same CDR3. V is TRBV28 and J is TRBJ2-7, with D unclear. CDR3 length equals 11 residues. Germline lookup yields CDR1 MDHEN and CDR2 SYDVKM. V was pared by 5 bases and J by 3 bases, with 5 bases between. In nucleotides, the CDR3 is TGTGCCAGCAGTCTTAACTACGAGCAGTACTTC. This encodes CASSLNYEQYF. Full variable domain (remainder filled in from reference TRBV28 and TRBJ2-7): DVKVTQSSRYLVKRTGEKVFLECVQDMDHENMFWYRQDPGLGLRLIYFSYDVKMKEKGDIPEGYSVSREKKERFSLILESASTNQTSMYLCASSLNYEQYFGPGTRLTVT.